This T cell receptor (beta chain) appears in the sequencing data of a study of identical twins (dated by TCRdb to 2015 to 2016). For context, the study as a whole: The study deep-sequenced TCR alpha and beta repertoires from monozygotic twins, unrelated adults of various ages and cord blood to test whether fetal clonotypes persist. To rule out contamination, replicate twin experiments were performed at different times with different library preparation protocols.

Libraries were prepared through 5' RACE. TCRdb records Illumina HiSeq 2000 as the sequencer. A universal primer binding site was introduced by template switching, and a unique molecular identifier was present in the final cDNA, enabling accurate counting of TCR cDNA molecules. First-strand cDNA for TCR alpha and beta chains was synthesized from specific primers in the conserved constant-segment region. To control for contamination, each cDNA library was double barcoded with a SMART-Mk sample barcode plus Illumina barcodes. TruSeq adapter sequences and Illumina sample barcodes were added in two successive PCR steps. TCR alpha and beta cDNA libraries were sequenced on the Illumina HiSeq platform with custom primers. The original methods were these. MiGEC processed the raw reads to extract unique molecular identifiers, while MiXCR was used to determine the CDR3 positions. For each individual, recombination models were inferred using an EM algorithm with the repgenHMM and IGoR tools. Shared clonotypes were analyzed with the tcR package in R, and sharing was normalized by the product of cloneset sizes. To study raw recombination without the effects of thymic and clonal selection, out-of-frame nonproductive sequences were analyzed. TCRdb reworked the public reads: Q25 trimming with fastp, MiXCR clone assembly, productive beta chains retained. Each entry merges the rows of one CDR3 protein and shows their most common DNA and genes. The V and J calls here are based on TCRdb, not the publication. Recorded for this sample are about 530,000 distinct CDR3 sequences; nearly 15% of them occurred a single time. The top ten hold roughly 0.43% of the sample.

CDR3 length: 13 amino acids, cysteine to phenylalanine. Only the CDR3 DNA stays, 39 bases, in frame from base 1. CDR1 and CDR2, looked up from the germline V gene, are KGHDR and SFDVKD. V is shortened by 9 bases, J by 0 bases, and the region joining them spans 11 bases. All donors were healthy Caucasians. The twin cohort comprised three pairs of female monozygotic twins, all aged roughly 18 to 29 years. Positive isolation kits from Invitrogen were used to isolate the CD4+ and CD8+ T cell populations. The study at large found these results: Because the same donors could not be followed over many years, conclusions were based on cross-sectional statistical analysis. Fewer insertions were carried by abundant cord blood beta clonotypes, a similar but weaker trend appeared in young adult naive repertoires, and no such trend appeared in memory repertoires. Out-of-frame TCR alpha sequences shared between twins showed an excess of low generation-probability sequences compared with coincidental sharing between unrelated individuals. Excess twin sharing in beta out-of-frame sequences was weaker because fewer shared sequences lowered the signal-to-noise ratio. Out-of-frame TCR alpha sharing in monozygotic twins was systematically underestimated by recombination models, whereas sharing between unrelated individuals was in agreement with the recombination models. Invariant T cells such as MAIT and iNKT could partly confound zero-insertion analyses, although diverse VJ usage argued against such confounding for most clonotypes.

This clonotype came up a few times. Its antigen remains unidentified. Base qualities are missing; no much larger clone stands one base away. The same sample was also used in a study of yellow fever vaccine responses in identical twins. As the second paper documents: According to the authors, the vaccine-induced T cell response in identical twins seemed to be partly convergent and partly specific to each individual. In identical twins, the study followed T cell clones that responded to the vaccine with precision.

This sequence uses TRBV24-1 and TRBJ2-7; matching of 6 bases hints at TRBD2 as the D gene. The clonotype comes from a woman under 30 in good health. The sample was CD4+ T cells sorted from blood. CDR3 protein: CATVGSSSYEQYF. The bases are TGTGCCACCGTCGGGAGTTCCTCCTACGAGCAGTACTTC.